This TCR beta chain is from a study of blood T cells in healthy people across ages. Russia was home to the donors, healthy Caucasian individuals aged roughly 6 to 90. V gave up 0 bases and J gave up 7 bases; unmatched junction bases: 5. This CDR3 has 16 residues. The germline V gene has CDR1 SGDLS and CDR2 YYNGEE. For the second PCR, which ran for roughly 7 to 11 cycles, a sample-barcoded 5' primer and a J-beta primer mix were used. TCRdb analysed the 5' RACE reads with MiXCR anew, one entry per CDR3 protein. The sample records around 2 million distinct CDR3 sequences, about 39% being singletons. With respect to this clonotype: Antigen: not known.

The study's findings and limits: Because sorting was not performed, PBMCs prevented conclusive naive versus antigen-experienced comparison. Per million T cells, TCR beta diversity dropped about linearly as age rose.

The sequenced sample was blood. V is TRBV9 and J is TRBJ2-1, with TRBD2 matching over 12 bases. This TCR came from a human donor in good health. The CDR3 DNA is TGTGCCAGCAGCGTAGACCTAGCGGGGGGGATAAATGAGCAGTTCTTC. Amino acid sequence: CASSVDLAGGINEQFF.